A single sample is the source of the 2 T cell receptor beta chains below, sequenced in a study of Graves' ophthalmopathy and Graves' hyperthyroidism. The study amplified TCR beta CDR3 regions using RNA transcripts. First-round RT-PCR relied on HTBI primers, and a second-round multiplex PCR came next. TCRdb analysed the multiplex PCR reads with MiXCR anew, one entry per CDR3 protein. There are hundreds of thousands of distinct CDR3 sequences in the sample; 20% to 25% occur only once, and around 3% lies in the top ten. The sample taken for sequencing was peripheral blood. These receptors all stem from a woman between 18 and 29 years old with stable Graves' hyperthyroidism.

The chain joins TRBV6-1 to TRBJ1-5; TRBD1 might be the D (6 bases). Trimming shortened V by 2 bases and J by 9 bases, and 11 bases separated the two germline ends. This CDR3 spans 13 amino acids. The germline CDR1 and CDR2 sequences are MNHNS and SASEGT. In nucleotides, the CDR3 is TGTGCCAGCAGTGAAAGGGGGGGAGGGCCCCAGCATTTT. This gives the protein CASSERGGGPQHF.

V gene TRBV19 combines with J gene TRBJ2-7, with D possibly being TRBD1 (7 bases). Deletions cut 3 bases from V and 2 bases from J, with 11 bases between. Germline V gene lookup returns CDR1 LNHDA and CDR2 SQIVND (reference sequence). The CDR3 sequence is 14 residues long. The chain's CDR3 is CASSIGGGAYEQYF. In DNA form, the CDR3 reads TGTGCCAGTAGTATTGGAGGGGGCGCCTACGAGCAGTACTTC. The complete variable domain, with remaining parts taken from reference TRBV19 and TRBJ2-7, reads DGGITQSPKYLFRKEGQNVTLSCEQNLNHDAMYWYRQDPGQGLRLIYYSQIVNDFQKGDIAEGYSVSREKKESFPLTVTSAQKNPTAFYLCASSIGGGAYEQYFGPGTRLTVT.